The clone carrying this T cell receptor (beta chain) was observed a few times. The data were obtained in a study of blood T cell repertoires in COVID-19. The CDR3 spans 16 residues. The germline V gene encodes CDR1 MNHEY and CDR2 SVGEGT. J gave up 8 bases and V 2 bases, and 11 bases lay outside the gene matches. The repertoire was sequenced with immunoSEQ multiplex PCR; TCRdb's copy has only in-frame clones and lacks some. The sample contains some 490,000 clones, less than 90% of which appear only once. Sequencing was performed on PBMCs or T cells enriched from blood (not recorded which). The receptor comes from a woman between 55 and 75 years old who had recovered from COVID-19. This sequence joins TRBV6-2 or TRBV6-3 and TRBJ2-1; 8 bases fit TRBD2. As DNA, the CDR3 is TGTGCCAGCAGTTACGGGCTAGCGGGCGCTAGGGATGAGCAGTTCTTC. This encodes CASSYGLAGARDEQFF.